One T cell receptor beta chain is described in this entry. Its antigen is unknown. The assay was immunoSEQ multiplex PCR, and TCRdb's table has in-frame clones only and misses some. The sample contains 2 million to 3 million clones, 90% to 95% of which appear only once. Each sample came from a Caucasian adult donor living in Nashville, Tennessee. The data derive from a study of shared clonotypes between healthy human individuals. On the study more broadly: Researchers assigned three CD4 naive, three CD4 memory, two CD8 naive and one CD8 memory plate to each donor.

Germline V CDR1 and CDR2: WSHSY, SAAADI. CDR3 length: 11 amino acids. Trimming at V came to 10 bases and at J to 2 bases, leaving 2 bases not matched to a gene. Findings and caveats of the study: The researchers took only blood, and tissue repertoires probably look different. Memory subsets generally showed lower estimated richness than naive subsets.

This receptor was identified in a man younger than 30 in good health. This chain uses TRBV10-2 with TRBJ2-7, with 7 bases that match TRBD2. The specimen sequenced was naive CD4+ T cells sorted from blood. Subset in this sample: CD45RA+ positively selected. CDR3 sequence: CATGTTYEQYF. The CDR3 DNA sequence: TGCGCCACCGGGACTACCTACGAGCAGTACTTC.